The rows below give T cell receptor beta chains drawn from one sample of a study of cytomegalovirus exposure and HLA in healthy donors. Method: immunoSEQ multiplex PCR; TCRdb's copy keeps in-frame clones and lacks some. The table records 150,000 to 200,000 clones, 60% to 80% of them present only once. Sample: PBMCs. The receptors derive from a woman between 50 and 59 years old in good health and CMV-seropositive. CDR3s include the opening cysteine and the closing phenylalanine or tryptophan. Each record gives: V gene, J gene, clone size, D gene, CDR3 protein, CDR3 DNA. The D gene is left open where the match is weak. Rows may omit the clone size; those that give it use once, few, many or a size class.

V gene: TRBV7-9
J gene: TRBJ2-1
clone size: NA
D gene: NA
CDR3 protein: CASSSPGGPQNEQFF
CDR3 DNA: TGTGCCAGCAGTTCTCCAGGGGGGCCCCAAAATGAGCAGTTCTTC

V gene: TRBV27
J gene: TRBJ2-7
clone size: NA
D gene: NA
CDR3 protein: CASSLLVQGTLKSFYEQYF
CDR3 DNA: TGTGCCAGCAGTTTATTAGTCCAGGGGACGTTGAAATCGTTCTACGAGCAGTACTTC

V gene: TRBV27
J gene: TRBJ2-7
clone size: once
D gene: TRBD1
CDR3 protein: CASSVAGTGGLWYF
CDR3 DNA: TGTGCCAGCAGTGTCGCCGGGACAGGGGGCCTTTGGTACTTC

V gene: TRBV4-1
J gene: TRBJ2-3
clone size: NA
D gene: TRBD1
CDR3 protein: CASSPGTASTDTQYF
CDR3 DNA: TGCGCCAGCAGCCCCGGGACAGCTAGCACAGATACGCAGTATTTT

V gene: TRBV6-5
J gene: TRBJ1-1
clone size: NA
D gene: NA
CDR3 protein: CASSNIQGVTEAFF
CDR3 DNA: TGTGCCAGCAGTAATATACAGGGAGTTACTGAAGCTTTCTTT

V gene: TRBV9
J gene: TRBJ1-1
clone size: NA
D gene: NA
CDR3 protein: CASSGRAGNTEAFF
CDR3 DNA: TGTGCCAGCTCTGGGAGGGCGGGGAACACTGAAGCTTTCTTT

V gene: TRBV7-9
J gene: TRBJ1-3
clone size: NA
D gene: NA
CDR3 protein: CASSPGLHSGNTIYF
CDR3 DNA: TGTGCCAGCAGCCCCGGGTTGCACTCTGGAAACACCATATATTTT

V gene: TRBV11-2
J gene: TRBJ2-7
clone size: once
D gene: NA
CDR3 protein: CASSPRQFYEQYF
CDR3 DNA: TGTGCCAGCAGCCCCAGACAGTTCTACGAGCAGTACTTC

V gene: TRBV6-1
J gene: TRBJ2-7
clone size: NA
D gene: NA
CDR3 protein: CASRGGQLSSYEQYF
CDR3 DNA: TGTGCCAGCAGGGGTGGACAGTTAAGCTCCTACGAGCAGTACTTC

V gene: TRBV19
J gene: TRBJ2-2
clone size: once
D gene: NA
CDR3 protein: CASRDSGIGAGELFF
CDR3 DNA: TGTGCCAGTAGAGATAGCGGCATCGGGGCCGGGGAGCTGTTTTTT

V gene: TRBV7-9
J gene: TRBJ2-3
clone size: NA
D gene: TRBD2
CDR3 protein: CASSLSTSGNTQYF
CDR3 DNA: TGTGCCAGCAGCTTATCGACTAGCGGAAATACGCAGTATTTT

V gene: TRBV11-2
J gene: TRBJ2-1
clone size: NA
D gene: TRBD2
CDR3 protein: CASSLEAGGYNEQFF
CDR3 DNA: TGTGCCAGCAGCTTAGAAGCGGGAGGGTACAATGAGCAGTTCTTC

V gene: TRBV10-3
J gene: TRBJ2-7
clone size: NA
D gene: NA
CDR3 protein: CATRRGLYEQYF
CDR3 DNA: TGTGCCACCCGTCGGGGACTTTACGAGCAGTACTTC

V gene: TRBV18
J gene: TRBJ2-5
clone size: once
D gene: TRBD1
CDR3 protein: CASSPNKGTEETQYF
CDR3 DNA: TGTGCCAGCTCACCCAACAAAGGGACAGAAGAGACCCAGTACTTC

V gene: TRBV18
J gene: TRBJ2-3
clone size: NA
D gene: NA
CDR3 protein: CASSPPGTDTQYF
CDR3 DNA: TGTGCCAGCTCACCTCCTGGCACAGATACGCAGTATTTT

V gene: TRBV4-3
J gene: TRBJ2-3
clone size: NA
D gene: NA
CDR3 protein: CASSQDRIAVVTQYF
CDR3 DNA: TGCGCCAGCAGCCAAGATAGGATAGCGGTGGTTACGCAGTATTTT

V gene: TRBV19
J gene: TRBJ1-2
clone size: NA
D gene: TRBD1
CDR3 protein: CASSSTGAPLGYGYTF
CDR3 DNA: TGTGCCAGTAGTTCGACAGGGGCCCCGCTCGGCTATGGCTACACCTTC

V gene: TRBV29-1
J gene: TRBJ2-7
clone size: few
D gene: NA
CDR3 protein: CSVSGSSIYEQYF
CDR3 DNA: TGCAGCGTTAGCGGAAGTAGCATCTACGAGCAGTACTTC

V gene: TRBV28
J gene: TRBJ2-3
clone size: NA
D gene: NA
CDR3 protein: CASNSGGARTDTQYF
CDR3 DNA: TGTGCCAGCAATTCAGGCGGGGCTCGCACAGATACGCAGTATTTT

V gene: TRBV7-9
J gene: TRBJ2-4
clone size: NA
D gene: TRBD2
CDR3 protein: CASSSLAGEGAGDQYF
CDR3 DNA: TGTGCCAGCAGCTCCCTAGCGGGAGAGGGGGCGGGGGATCAGTACTTC

V gene: TRBV11-2
J gene: TRBJ2-7
clone size: NA
D gene: NA
CDR3 protein: CASSRVRDEQYF
CDR3 DNA: TGTGCCAGCAGCCGAGTGAGGGACGAGCAGTACTTC

V gene: TRBV4-1
J gene: TRBJ2-7
clone size: NA
D gene: TRBD2
CDR3 protein: CASSEGTSGPSYEQYF
CDR3 DNA: TGCGCCAGCAGCGAAGGGACTAGCGGTCCCTCCTACGAGCAGTACTTC

V gene: TRBV5-1
J gene: TRBJ2-3
clone size: NA
D gene: NA
CDR3 protein: CASSSGSTDTQYF
CDR3 DNA: TGCGCCAGCAGCTCAGGGAGCACAGATACGCAGTATTTT

V gene: TRBV18
J gene: TRBJ2-7
clone size: NA
D gene: TRBD2
CDR3 protein: CASSPSIAGAGYEQYF
CDR3 DNA: TGTGCCAGCTCACCATCCATAGCGGGGGCCGGCTACGAGCAGTACTTC

V gene: TRBV5-8
J gene: TRBJ2-3
clone size: NA
D gene: NA
CDR3 protein: CASSLFGGDTQYF
CDR3 DNA: TGTGCCAGCAGCTTGTTCGGGGGAGATACGCAGTATTTT

V gene: TRBV27
J gene: TRBJ1-1
clone size: NA
D gene: TRBD1
CDR3 protein: CASSLNVGQGSMNTEAFF
CDR3 DNA: TGTGCCAGCAGTTTAAACGTGGGACAGGGCAGCATGAACACTGAAGCTTTCTTT

V gene: TRBV5-4
J gene: TRBJ1-2
clone size: once
D gene: NA
CDR3 protein: CASSPGGQSGYTF
CDR3 DNA: TGTGCCAGCAGCCCGGGAGGGCAGAGTGGCTACACCTTC

V gene: TRBV5-6
J gene: TRBJ2-1
clone size: NA
D gene: NA
CDR3 protein: CASSSGVSSYNEQFF
CDR3 DNA: TGTGCCAGCAGCTCGGGGGTTAGCTCCTACAATGAGCAGTTCTTC

V gene: TRBV7-2
J gene: TRBJ2-7
clone size: once
D gene: NA
CDR3 protein: CASSFQGPTTTYEQYF
CDR3 DNA: TGTGCCAGCAGCTTTCAGGGTCCCACAACTACATACGAGCAGTACTTC

V gene: TRBV28
J gene: TRBJ1-1
clone size: NA
D gene: TRBD1
CDR3 protein: CASNTGATEAFF
CDR3 DNA: TGTGCCAGCAATACAGGGGCCACTGAAGCTTTCTTT

V gene: TRBV5-4
J gene: TRBJ1-1
clone size: few
D gene: TRBD1
CDR3 protein: CASSLAVGTGMNTEAFF
CDR3 DNA: TGTGCCAGCAGCTTGGCCGTAGGGACAGGGATGAACACTGAAGCTTTCTTT

V gene: TRBV7-2
J gene: TRBJ2-3
clone size: NA
D gene: NA
CDR3 protein: CASSPRSRGARATDTQYF
CDR3 DNA: TGTGCCAGCAGCCCCCGATCACGGGGGGCACGGGCCACAGATACGCAGTATTTT

V gene: TRBV6-6
J gene: TRBJ2-2
clone size: NA
D gene: NA
CDR3 protein: CASSIAQKAGELFF
CDR3 DNA: TGTGCCAGCAGTATCGCCCAGAAAGCCGGGGAGCTGTTTTTT

V gene: TRBV11-2
J gene: TRBJ2-3
clone size: NA
D gene: TRBD2
CDR3 protein: CASSLVAGVEDTQYF
CDR3 DNA: TGTGCCAGCAGCTTAGTGGCGGGAGTGGAGGATACGCAGTATTTT

V gene: TRBV9
J gene: TRBJ2-1
clone size: NA
D gene: NA
CDR3 protein: CASSVDRGAFNEQFF
CDR3 DNA: TGTGCCAGCAGCGTAGACCGGGGGGCTTTTAATGAGCAGTTCTTC

V gene: TRBV6-1
J gene: TRBJ1-2
clone size: NA
D gene: TRBD1
CDR3 protein: CASSAQYTGAIPYGYTF
CDR3 DNA: TGTGCCAGCAGTGCGCAATACACAGGGGCTATACCCTATGGCTACACCTTC

V gene: TRBV15
J gene: TRBJ2-7
clone size: NA
D gene: TRBD1
CDR3 protein: CATGDRGSSYEQYF
CDR3 DNA: TGTGCCACCGGAGACAGGGGTAGCTCCTACGAGCAGTACTTC

V gene: TRBV6-1
J gene: TRBJ2-7
clone size: NA
D gene: TRBD2
CDR3 protein: CASRTSGYEQYF
CDR3 DNA: TGTGCCAGTAGGACTAGCGGCTACGAGCAGTACTTC

V gene: TRBV28
J gene: TRBJ1-5
clone size: NA
D gene: TRBD1
CDR3 protein: CATRTGYSNQPQHF
CDR3 DNA: TGTGCCACCCGGACAGGATATAGCAATCAGCCCCAGCATTTT

V gene: TRBV28
J gene: TRBJ2-3
clone size: NA
D gene: NA
CDR3 protein: CASSLLGALSTDTQYF
CDR3 DNA: TGTGCCAGCAGTTTACTAGGGGCCCTAAGCACAGATACGCAGTATTTT

V gene: TRBV5-1
J gene: TRBJ2-6
clone size: NA
D gene: NA
CDR3 protein: CASSAGQTSGANVLTF
CDR3 DNA: TGCGCCAGCAGCGCGGGACAGACCTCTGGGGCCAACGTCCTGACTTTC

V gene: TRBV2
J gene: TRBJ2-3
clone size: NA
D gene: NA
CDR3 protein: CASSAGTGTNTDTQYF
CDR3 DNA: TGTGCCAGCAGTGCAGGTACGGGAACCAACACAGATACGCAGTATTTT

V gene: TRBV5-1
J gene: TRBJ2-7
clone size: NA
D gene: TRBD1
CDR3 protein: CASSPLAGGSYEQYF
CDR3 DNA: TGCGCCAGCAGCCCCCTGGCAGGGGGCTCCTACGAGCAGTACTTC

V gene: TRBV5-4
J gene: TRBJ2-3
clone size: NA
D gene: NA
CDR3 protein: CASSLEAGRSTDTQYF
CDR3 DNA: TGTGCCAGCAGCTTGGAGGCGGGGAGGAGCACAGATACGCAGTATTTT

V gene: TRBV9
J gene: TRBJ1-1
clone size: NA
D gene: NA
CDR3 protein: CASSVGKQGNTEAFF
CDR3 DNA: TGTGCCAGCAGCGTAGGAAAACAGGGGAACACTGAAGCTTTCTTT

V gene: TRBV11-3
J gene: TRBJ2-7
clone size: NA
D gene: NA
CDR3 protein: CASSPNRAPYEQYF
CDR3 DNA: TGTGCCAGCAGCCCCAACAGGGCACCCTACGAGCAGTACTTC

V gene: TRBV6-5
J gene: TRBJ1-3
clone size: NA
D gene: NA
CDR3 protein: CASSRQVHSGNTIYF
CDR3 DNA: TGTGCCAGCAGTCGACAGGTTCATTCTGGAAACACCATATATTTT

V gene: TRBV6-1
J gene: TRBJ2-5
clone size: NA
D gene: TRBD1
CDR3 protein: CASRGTGPLKTQYF
CDR3 DNA: TGTGCCAGCAGGGGGACAGGCCCCCTGAAGACCCAGTACTTC

V gene: TRBV7-9
J gene: TRBJ1-4
clone size: NA
D gene: NA
CDR3 protein: CASSGQRRLATNEKLFF
CDR3 DNA: TGTGCCAGCTCCGGACAGAGACGGTTGGCAACTAATGAAAAACTGTTTTTT

V gene: TRBV7-2
J gene: TRBJ2-7
clone size: NA
D gene: NA
CDR3 protein: CASSRRASAYEQYF
CDR3 DNA: TGTGCCAGCAGCCGTAGGGCTAGCGCCTACGAGCAGTACTTC